A single sample gave rise to the 29 T cell receptor beta chains below, sequenced in a study of blood T cell repertoires in COVID-19. Repertoires were generated with immunoSEQ multiplex PCR, while TCRdb's copy carries only in-frame clones and drops some. The sample records 350,000 to 400,000 clones, 86% being singletons. Sequenced material: peripheral blood. All receptors derive from a woman in her fifties or sixties with COVID-19, enrolled during active disease.

This chain joins TRBV6-5 and TRBJ1-2, with D possibly TRBD1 on 6 matching bases. This CDR3 is built from 13 residues. Trimming cost V 7 bases and J 4 bases, with 13 bases left between them. The germline V gene has CDR1 MNHEY and CDR2 SVGAGI. CDR3 region: CASKVGQFYGYTF. CDR3 in DNA: TGTGCCAGCAAAGTCGGACAGTTCTATGGCTACACCTTC.

The V and J genes are TRBV5-3 and TRBJ2-2; 12 positions match TRBD1. TRBV5-3 falls under the ORF class, with uncertain function. The CDR3 has 16 residues. V lost 4 bases and J lost 6; bases outside the gene matches: 7. The CDR3 bases are TGTGCCAGAAGCCTTCCGGGACAGGGGGCTGCCGGGGAGCTGTTTTTT. Its translation: CARSLPGQGAAGELFF.

The chain has TRBV13 and TRBJ2-2; 7 positions agree with TRBD1. Germline V CDR1 and CDR2: PRHDT, FYEKMQ (reference sequence). V was pared by 5 bases and J by 6 bases, with 3 bases of the junction left unmatched. The CDR3 length is 13 residues. CDR3 bases: TGTGCCAGCAGCCCCGGGACAGCCGGGGAGCTGTTTTTT. As protein: CASSPGTAGELFF.

The chain combines TRBV20-1 with TRBJ2-3; TRBD1 might be the D (5 bases). CDR3 length: 11 amino acids. The germline V gene has CDR1 DFQATT and CDR2 SNEGSKA (reference sequence). V was shortened by 6 bases and J by 5 bases, with 9 bases between the two germline ends. CDR3 loop: CSAPTGDTQYF. The CDR3 DNA reads TGCAGTGCCCCCACAGGAGATACGCAGTATTTT.

The V and J genes are TRBV5-4 and TRBJ2-7; 7 bases map to TRBD2. Germline lookup yields CDR1 SGHNT and CDR2 YYREEE (reference sequence). This CDR3 is 13 amino acids long. V lost 4 bases and J lost 7; bases outside the gene matches: 8. CDR3 in amino acids: CASSPNLGGEQYF. The CDR3 DNA is TGTGCCAGCAGCCCTAATTTGGGGGGGGAGCAGTACTTC.

This chain uses TRBV10-1 with TRBJ1-1; D gene ambiguous. V lost 0 bases, J lost 0 bases, and 8 bases lay in between. This CDR3 is built from 15 residues. Germline CDR1 and CDR2: WNHNN and SYGVQD (reference sequence). CDR3 DNA sequence: TGCGCCAGCAGTGAGTCGGAGGACTTGAACACTGAAGCTTTCTTT. Translated, it gives CASSESEDLNTEAFF.

J is TRBJ2-3 and V is TRBV18, with D hard to call. V was cut by 2 bases and J by 4 bases, with 10 bases left in between. From germline, CDR1 is KGHSH and CDR2 LQKENI. This CDR3 region has 14 residues. The CDR3 reads CASSPGPSSDTQYF. CDR3 coding DNA: TGTGCCAGCTCACCAGGGCCATCTTCAGATACGCAGTATTTT.

As DNA, the CDR3 is TGCGCCAGCAGCGGGACTAATTACAATGAGCAGTTCTTC. It codes for CASSGTNYNEQFF. The rearrangement uses TRBV5-1 and TRBJ2-1, with TRBD2 matching over 7 bases. CDR1 is SGHRS, CDR2 YFSETQ, per germline. Trimming at V came to 4 bases and at J to 4 bases, leaving 2 bases not matched to a gene. The CDR3 loop spans 13 amino acids. Drawing the rest from reference TRBV5-1 and TRBJ2-1, the complete variable domain is KAGVTQTPRYLIKTRGQQVTLSCSPISGHRSVSWYQQTPGQGLQFLFEYFSETQRNKGNFPGRFSGRQFSNSRSEMNVSTLELGDSALYLCASSGTNYNEQFFGPGTRLTVL.

The V and J genes are TRBV5-1 and TRBJ1-3, with 9 bases lining up with TRBD1. The V segment lost 5 bases and the J segment 8 bases; nucleotides outside the gene matches: 5. CDR3 length equals 13 residues. The germline gives CDR1 SGHRS, CDR2 YFSETQ. The CDR3 DNA reads TGCGCCAGCAGGTTTGACAGGGGGGACACCATATATTTT. Amino acid sequence: CASRFDRGDTIYF.

The V and J genes are TRBV27 and TRBJ1-1; tentative D call: TRBD1 (5 bases). The V gene's germline CDR1 is MNHEY and CDR2 SMNVEV (reference sequence). V was cut by 1 base and J by 1 base, with 13 bases left in between. The CDR3 sequence is 16 residues long. In DNA, the CDR3 is TGTGCCAGCAGTTTATGGGGGGTGGGATCGAACACTGAAGCTTTCTTT. Its translation: CASSLWGVGSNTEAFF.

The V gene is TRBV6-5, the J gene TRBJ1-1, with 8 nucleotides matching TRBD1. Per germline, CDR1 MNHEY and CDR2 SVGAGI. V dropped 6 bases and J dropped 7; count of bases not matched to a gene: 10. The CDR3 totals 14 residues. The DNA of the CDR3 is TGTGCCAGCAGCCTTCTTGGACAGGGCCTTGAAGCTTTCTTT. It codes for CASSLLGQGLEAFF.

This sequence joins TRBV6-5 and TRBJ2-4; tentative D call: TRBD1 (6 bases). This CDR3 is 11 amino acids long. CDR1 MNHEY and CDR2 SVGAGI come from the germline V gene. V lost 11 bases and J 3 bases, leaving 8 bases between the germline ends. This CDR3 reads CAARGKNIQYF. In nucleotides, the CDR3 is TGTGCCGCCAGGGGCAAAAACATTCAGTACTTC.

This chain joins TRBV2 and TRBJ2-5, with a possible D match to TRBD2 (6 bases). The length of the CDR3 is 14 residues. V lost 8 bases and J 0 bases, leaving 13 bases between the germline ends. Germline V gene lookup returns CDR1 SNHLY and CDR2 FYNNEI. CDR3 loop: CASYQRAYQETQYF. The CDR3 DNA reads as TGTGCCAGCTACCAGCGGGCCTACCAAGAGACCCAGTACTTC. Based on the CDR3 plus reference TRBV2 and TRBJ2-5, the full variable domain is EPEVTQTPSHQVTQMGQEVILRCVPISNHLYFYWYRQILGQKVEFLVSFYNNEISEKSEIFDDQFSVERPDGSNFTLKIRSTKLEDSAMYFCASYQRAYQETQYFGPGTRLLVL.

This chain uses TRBV4-1 with TRBJ2-1; 8 bases are a match to TRBD1. The CDR3 runs 16 residues. CDR1 MGHRA and CDR2 YSYEKL come from the germline V gene. The V gene end was trimmed by 2 bases and the J gene end by 3 bases; junction bases not matched to a gene: 6. CDR3 in DNA: TGCGCCAGCAGCCAACCGAGGACAGGGCGCTACAATGAGCAGTTCTTC. Translated, it gives CASSQPRTGRYNEQFF.

This clone was detected once. The V and J genes are TRBV7-2 and TRBJ1-2; D may be TRBD1 (5 bases). The length of the CDR3 is 14 residues. V lost 5 bases to trimming and J lost 6 bases, with 16 bases between them. Germline-derived CDR1 and CDR2 are SGHTA and FQGNSA. The CDR3 spells CASSHPLPTDGYTF. The CDR3 nucleotides read TGTGCCAGCAGCCACCCCCTCCCGACAGATGGCTACACCTTC.

The gene calls are TRBV18 and TRBJ1-3, with 9 positions matching TRBD1. This CDR3 comprises 15 residues. Germline V CDR1 and CDR2: KGHSH, LQKENI. The J segment lost 3 bases and the V segment lost 4 bases, leaving 4 bases of the junction unmatched. CDR3 protein: CASSQDRGLGNTIYF. The CDR3 coding sequence is TGTGCCAGCTCACAGGACAGGGGACTTGGAAACACCATATATTTT. Supplemented by reference TRBV18 and TRBJ1-3, the full variable domain reads NAGVMQNPRHLVRRRGQEARLRCSPMKGHSHVYWYRQLPEEGLKFMVYLQKENIIDESGMPKERFSAEFPKEGPSILRIQQVVRGDSAAYFCASSQDRGLGNTIYFGEGSWLTVV.

The V call is TRBV12-3 or TRBV12-4, the J call TRBJ1-1; D unresolved. This CDR3 contains 12 residues. Trimming pared 6 bases from V and 1 base from J, leaving 6 bases between. CDR3 nucleotide sequence: TGTGCCAGCAGCTACTCGAACACTGAAGCTTTCTTT. This codes for CASSYSNTEAFF.

V usage is TRBV29-1 and J usage is TRBJ1-2; 8 nucleotides match TRBD1. Germline CDR1 reads SQVTM; CDR2 reads ANQGSEA. V was pared by 5 bases and J by 3 bases, with 2 bases of the junction left unmatched. The length of the CDR3 is 12 residues. The DNA for the CDR3 is TGCAGCGTTCAGGGGGCAGACTATGGCTACACCTTC. It translates to CSVQGADYGYTF.

The genes are TRBV3-1 (or the pseudogene TRBV3-2) and TRBJ1-3; D is ambiguous. In germline, CDR1 is LGHDT, CDR2 YNNKEL (reference sequence). V was clipped by 9 bases and J by 4 bases, with 7 bases between them. This CDR3 contains 11 residues. DNA of the CDR3: TGTGCCAGTTCTATCGGAAACACCATATATTTT. This encodes CASSIGNTIYF.

The chain combines TRBV30 with TRBJ2-7; 9 positions match TRBD1. CDR3 length equals 16 residues. Looked up from germline, CDR1 is GTSNPN and CDR2 is SVGIG (reference sequence). The junction had 17 bases not matched to a gene; V was cut back by 5 bases and J by 6 bases. CDR3: CAWSPRVGQGIREQYF. CDR3 coding DNA: TGTGCCTGGTCCCCAAGGGTCGGACAGGGGATTCGCGAGCAGTACTTC.

This chain connects TRBV11-3 to TRBJ2-3, with D maybe TRBD2 (5 bases). Trimming took 3 bases from V and 10 from J, leaving 14 bases between them. CDR3 length: 13 residues. CDR1 is SGHNT and CDR2 is YENEEA in the germline V gene. CDR3: CASSFSRGLAQYF. In DNA, the CDR3 is TGTGCCAGCAGCTTTTCCAGAGGGTTAGCGCAGTATTTT.

The rearrangement uses TRBV27 and TRBJ2-5, with D possibly TRBD1 on 6 matching bases. This CDR3 contains 16 residues. Per the germline V gene, CDR1 is MNHEY and CDR2 is SMNVEV (reference sequence). V was shortened by 2 bases and J by 5 bases, with 18 bases between the two germline ends. The CDR3 DNA reads as TGTGCCAGCAGTTTAATCCGACAGGTCCCGGGGGAGACCCAGTACTTC. It specifies CASSLIRQVPGETQYF.

The rearrangement joins TRBV27 to TRBJ2-6; D not certain. This CDR3 has 16 amino acids. Trimming took off 1 base at V and 0 bases at J, with 7 bases between the two ends. Germline CDR1 reads MNHEY; CDR2 reads SMNVEV (reference sequence). CDR3 sequence: CASSLFRSSGANVLTF. The CDR3 DNA reads TGTGCCAGCAGTTTATTTCGGAGCTCTGGGGCCAACGTCCTGACTTTC.

The V call is TRBV30, the J call TRBJ1-2; D unclear. The V end lost 7 bases, the J end lost 6 bases, and 21 bases lay between the germline ends. The CDR3 loop spans 14 amino acids. Germline-derived CDR1 and CDR2 are GTSNPN and SVGIG (reference sequence). CDR3 DNA sequence: TGTGCCTCCGCCACGAGAACAGACCGCGATGGCTACACCTTC. This codes for CASATRTDRDGYTF.

CDR3 sequence reads: CAWSGAGTDNEQFF. CDR3 nucleotide sequence: TGTGCCTGGAGTGGGGCGGGCACGGACAATGAGCAGTTCTTC. The rearrangement links TRBV30 to TRBJ2-1; possibly TRBD2 for D (5 bases). CDR3 length: 14 residues. Germline V gene sequence: CDR1 GTSNPN, CDR2 SVGIG (reference sequence). Trimming pared 1 base from V and 5 bases from J, leaving 12 bases between.

The chain has TRBV5-4 and TRBJ2-1, with 9 bases that match TRBD2. J lost 5 bases, V lost 4 bases, and 7 bases had no gene match. The germline V gene encodes CDR1 SGHNT and CDR2 YYREEE (reference sequence). The CDR3 extends over 15 amino acids. CDR3 in DNA: TGTGCCAGCAGCCTAAGACTAGCGGAGAACAATGAGCAGTTCTTC. Protein product: CASSLRLAENNEQFF.

The chain joins TRBV5-1 to TRBJ1-1, with D hard to call. The CDR3 is 14 residues long. V lost 1 base to trimming and J lost 2 bases, with 9 bases between them. From germline, CDR1 is SGHRS and CDR2 YFSETQ. The CDR3 protein is CASSLYRANTEAFF. The CDR3 DNA follows: TGCGCCAGCAGCTTGTACAGAGCCAACACTGAAGCTTTCTTT.

The V call is TRBV4-3, the J call TRBJ1-5, with unresolved D. Germline V CDR1 and CDR2: LGHNA, YSLEER. Trimming left V 3 bases short and J 5 bases short, with 5 bases between. The CDR3 has 12 amino acids. The CDR3 region has the DNA TGCGCCAGCAGCCACGGGTATCAGCCCCAGCATTTT. Translation: CASSHGYQPQHF.

In nucleotides, the CDR3 is TGTGCCAGCAGCTTGCGGGGGGTAGACACCGGGGAGCTGTTTTTT. Protein product: CASSLRGVDTGELFF. V usage is TRBV3-1 (or the pseudogene TRBV3-2) and J usage is TRBJ2-2; TRBD2 aligns across 8 bases. V trimming: 5 bases; J trimming: 3 bases; junction bases outside the gene matches: 5. The CDR3 totals 15 residues. Germline-derived CDR1 and CDR2 are LGHDT and YNNKEL (reference sequence).